The present entry profiles one T cell receptor (beta chain) with its context. Its specific antigen is unknown. The sample holds no much larger clone one base away, and base qualities are not on file. The sample originates from a study of cytomegalovirus exposure and HLA in healthy donors (dated by TCRdb to 2015 to 2018). Turning to the overall study: According to an earlier analysis of 587 of the donors, roughly 180 million T cells yielded approximately 120 million unique TCR beta sequences and more than 250 Gb of sequence data. About 320 gigabases of sequencing data and 70 million to 100 million unique TCR sequences were included in an early release covering 550 to 800 HLA-typed donors. Of the roughly 410 genotyped donors, roughly 76% were placed in the genetic ancestry cluster associated with self-reported Caucasian donors. The study was designed to test whether signatures of past pathogen exposure could be identified by cataloging public T cell receptors. The T cell repertoires of 700 or so subjects were profiled by immunosequencing and related to cytomegalovirus serostatus. Along with the 666-subject first cohort, a separate validation cohort of over a hundred different subjects was used. High-throughput TCR immunosequencing, statistical association of individual TCRs with disease status, and machine learning were combined to predict cytomegalovirus infection status. A later analysis re-examined previously published TCR beta repertoires from over 500 donors and added high-resolution HLA genotyping to investigate patterns of TCR occurrence. Rather than drawing on any new phenotypic data, the later analysis identified candidate immune exposures from TCR beta sequences and the way those sequences occurred across donors. An earlier analysis of around 580 of the donors used high-throughput TCR beta sequencing to judge whether each TCR beta V gene segment behaved as functional or pseudogenic. Donor age, sex, ethnicity and CMV serostatus were compiled together with the repertoire data. A later genetic analysis took genome-wide SNP genotypes for about 55% of the roughly 670 donors and used that subset as a discovery cohort. All discovery cohort repertoires had been generated using a single sequencing platform. HLA typing included class I and class II loci at four-digit resolution. Typing coverage varied by locus: about 620-640 donors for A, B, C, DRB1 and DQB1; roughly 520 for DQA1; around 570 for DPA1; fewer than 480 for DPB1. Because of strong linkage in the cohort, roughly five DR-DQ haplotypes were treated as single units for association and clustering. Among about 360 genotyped donors of the cohort, an average of about 240,000 unique TCR beta nucleotide sequences were sequenced per donor, 15% to 20% of them non-productive.

Trimming costs V 4 bases and J 0 bases, and their ends lie 9 bases apart. Reading from cysteine to phenylalanine, the CDR3 counts 14 amino acids. Just the 42-base CDR3 DNA is kept, in frame starting at base 1. Based on the germline V gene, the CDR1 and CDR2 sequences are KGHSH and LQKENI. The cohort comprised 670 or so healthy bone marrow donors. Cohort members were all nominally healthy when sampled, although unrecorded immune exposures were likely present. The donor tested CMV seronegative and was one of the 352 seronegative cohort members. A peripheral blood sample was collected from each donor, and TCR beta sequencing was performed on peripheral blood mononuclear cells. The Qiagen DNeasy Blood Extraction Kit was used to extract genomic DNA from the blood cell samples. Library method: the immunoSEQ multiplex PCR assay. The multiplex PCR relied on a mix of 60 forward primers for TCR Vbeta segments and 13 reverse primers for TCR Jbeta segments. The CDR3 region of rearranged TCR beta genes was amplified from genomic DNA with a multiplex PCR assay. The amplified TCR beta libraries were sequenced on the Illumina HiSeq System as 87-base-pair reads. In the paper's pipeline: In a later analysis, roughly 80 million unique TCR beta chains were counted across the 500 to 850 repertoires, and roughly 9.9 million of these chains were shared by at least two donors. Raw reads were error-corrected and collapsed into unique sequences by a nearest-neighbor algorithm in which closely related sequences were merged to remove PCR and sequencing errors. V, D and J gene segments were assigned by aligning CDR3 sequences to IMGT reference sequences. Each retained sequence needed at least a six-nucleotide match to both a V gene segment and a J gene segment. Rearrangements were classified as productive when the CDR3 lacked stop codons and remained in frame with V and J, and all other rearrangements were classified as non-productive. Following IMGT convention, CDR3 was defined as the stretch from the second conserved V-encoded cysteine to the conserved J-encoded phenylalanine. The earlier analysis of roughly 590 of the donors excluded any sequence lacking an unambiguous match to a single V gene segment. In an earlier analysis of a few hundred of the donors, V segments were called functional above 56.7% productive rearrangements and were called segregating when the between-donor standard deviation exceeded 5%. A statistical classification framework was built to diagnose cytomegalovirus status from the catalog of TCR beta chain sequences. V and J gene assignment, in a later analysis, came from comparing TCR nucleotide sequences with IMGT/GENE-DB human TR gene sequences. In a later analysis, CDR3 sequences and most-parsimonious VDJ recombination scenarios were assigned using the TCRdist pipeline. A later analysis defined each TCR beta chain by its CDR3 amino acid sequence plus V-gene family, and excluded reads lacking a unique V-gene family. In a later analysis, nearly 600 highly shared, low-generation-probability nucleotide sequences were removed to address suspected cross-contamination and a sequencing artifact. In a later analysis, a clonal expansion index for each public chain was calculated from normalized within-repertoire ranks of inferred template counts. Generation probabilities in a later analysis came from a VDJ recombination model fitted to out-of-frame rearrangements, and those results were checked against IGoR. Hypergeometric tests were used in a later analysis to score TCR-TCR, TCR-HLA and TCR-CMV co-occurrence, with a repertoire-size bias correction applied to the TCR pairs. A later analysis estimated false discovery rates by permuting HLA or CMV assignments 20 times. In a later analysis, co-occurring TCRs were grouped using DBSCAN, and TCRdist sequence similarity was added for clustering within HLA-allele-positive subsets. Repertoires with fewer than 30,000 or more than 120,000 public chains were left out of co-occurrence clustering, as were five repertoires with anomalous nucleotide sharing. Held by TCRdb, this immuneACCESS table contains in-frame sequences only and omits some clones. Under half of the omission traces to an unresolved V gene where checked; the cause of the rest is unknown. V and J calls and clone size are as listed in that table; D and trimming were resolved from the DNA. In this sample the table shows more than 55,000 clones, 65% to 90% of which occur a single time. Together, the top ten hold around 4% of the sample.

Overall study results and their limits: In vitro tests confirmed that a few of the cytomegalovirus-associated TCR beta chains recognize cytomegalovirus antigens. Assigning TCR associations to individual alleles was difficult when HLA alleles, especially DR and DQ, strongly co-occurred. A later genetic analysis associated a missense DCLRE1C variant with V-gene and J-gene trimming of TCR beta chains, and an independent cohort replicated the association. In an earlier analysis of approximately 590 of the donors, most TCR beta V segments appeared in productive rearrangements about 87% or about 30% of the time, broadly matching IMGT annotations. A cluster of highly shared sequence variants was judged likely to represent a technical artifact of the sequencing pipeline. According to a later analysis, most CMV-associated TCR beta chains appeared to be HLA-restricted, and the HLA associations seemed to be driven largely by CMV exposure. According to a later analysis, TCR association rates differed among HLA loci, with DRB1 alleles showing the most associated TCRs and HLA-C alleles showing the fewest. In a later analysis, several top co-occurrence clusters were reported to appear linked to parvovirus B19, influenza, CMV and Epstein-Barr virus. Because HLA typing was unavailable for some donors at each locus, only the typed subset was used in association tests. Specific HLA alleles were associated with over 15,000 TCR beta sequences at a false discovery rate of 0.05 in a later analysis. A further reported finding was that TCR beta sequences accurately predicted the HLA-A and HLA-B alleles for most subjects in the first cohort. Cytomegalovirus status was reported to be diagnosed by the classifier with high specificity and sensitivity in both the original and validation cohorts. Sequencing depth was assumed to be roughly uniform across donors in the presence/absence analyses, though that assumption may not hold. Immune exposure information for the cohort was limited to CMV serostatus. Some IMGT-functional V segments, including TRBV6-2 and TRBV6-3, could not be distinguished by the 87-base-pair reads and were therefore excluded. Compared with equally common non-associated chains, HLA-associated TCR beta chains in a later analysis were more clonally expanded and had lower generation probabilities. The authors suggested that the approach could potentially be generalized to other disease states and immunological phenotypes. Most TCR sequences were seen in very few donors, while some public TCRs were found in many individuals. Correlated functional status among segregating V segments might reflect linkage disequilibrium, but an unknown experimental factor could not be ruled out. Compared with the 666-donor mean, donors in an Asian-associated ancestry cluster had fewer N-insertions in productive TCRs, according to a later genetic analysis. Only TCR beta chains were sequenced in this cohort, and the absence of alpha or paired-chain data limited detectable features. The study listed around 160 TCR beta chains as associated with cytomegalovirus. Because counts were too low, approximately 18 rarely observed V segments, including chromosome 9 orphons, were excluded from the earlier analysis of some 590 of the donors.

The sequencing sample was made of PBMCs. Here the chain combines TRBV18 and TRBJ1-1; the D gene is perhaps TRBD1, from 5 matching bases. The sequence was collected from a man aged 30-40 years in good health and CMV-seronegative. The CDR3 protein: CASSLDSMNTEAFF. The nucleotides are TGTGCCAGCTCACTCGACAGTATGAACACTGAAGCTTTCTTT.